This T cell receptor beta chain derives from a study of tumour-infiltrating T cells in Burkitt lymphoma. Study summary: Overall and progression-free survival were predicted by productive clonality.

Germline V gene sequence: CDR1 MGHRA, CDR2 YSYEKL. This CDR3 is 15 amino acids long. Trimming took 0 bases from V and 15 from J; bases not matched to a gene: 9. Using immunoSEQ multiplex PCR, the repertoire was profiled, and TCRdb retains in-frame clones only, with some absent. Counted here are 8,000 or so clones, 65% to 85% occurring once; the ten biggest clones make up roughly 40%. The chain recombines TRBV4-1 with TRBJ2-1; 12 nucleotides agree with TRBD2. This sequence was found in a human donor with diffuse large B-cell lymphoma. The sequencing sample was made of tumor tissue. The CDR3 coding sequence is TGCGCCAGCAGCCAAGATCGTCTAGCGGGGGGGCCTCCGTTCTTC. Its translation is CASSQDRLAGGPPFF.